Shown below are 7 T cell receptor beta chains from a single sample sequenced in a study of OX40 agonist ivuxolimab in advanced cancers. Sequencing was performed with immunoSEQ multiplex PCR; in TCRdb, only in-frame clones are kept and a portion is missing. Of more than 80,000 clones in the sample, about 92% are singletons; the top ten hold around 0.25%. The sample in question was CD4+ or CD8+ T cells sorted from blood, obtained in a trial of the OX40 agonist ivuxolimab. These receptors originate from an adult with an advanced solid tumor such as melanoma, head and neck, liver or kidney cancer.

The V gene is TRBV4-3, the J gene TRBJ1-6; weak D call: TRBD1 (5 bases). The CDR3 is made up of 13 amino acids. The V end was cut by 0 bases, the J end by 10 bases, with 7 bases between. The germline V gene encodes CDR1 LGHNA and CDR2 YSLEER. CDR3 nucleotides: TGCGCCAGCAGCCAAGACAGGGAGTCACCCCTCCACTTT. It specifies CASSQDRESPLHF.

V gene TRBV11-2 combines with J gene TRBJ2-1, with D perhaps matching TRBD1 or TRBD2 (5 bases each). This CDR3 is 13 amino acids long. V lost 3 bases, J lost 4 bases, and 7 bases lay in between. CDR1 and CDR2 (germline): SGHAT, FQNNGV. The CDR3, as DNA: TGTGCCAGCAGCTTGGGGGATTACAATGAGCAGTTCTTC. It encodes CASSLGDYNEQFF.

This chain links TRBV27 with TRBJ2-3; D remains ambiguous. Germline V gives CDR1 MNHEY, CDR2 SMNVEV (reference sequence). The V gene lost 0 bases and the J gene lost 6 bases, with 10 bases spanning the gap. This CDR3 contains 14 residues. The chain's CDR3 is CASSLSGTRDTQYF. In DNA, the CDR3 is TGTGCCAGCAGTTTATCGGGAACAAGGGATACGCAGTATTTT.

Concerning this clone itself: Distinct nucleotide sequences in the sample also encode this CDR3. The CDR3 loop is CASSPARGRLNTEAFF. DNA for the CDR3: TGTGCCAGCAGTCCCGCCCGAGGCCGGCTGAACACTGAAGCTTTCTTT. The rearrangement joins TRBV2 to TRBJ1-1; unclear D gene. The ends were cut back, 5 bases at V and 0 bases at J, with 16 bases in the middle. The CDR3 spans 16 residues. Germline CDR1 is SNHLY and CDR2 is FYNNEI.

The V gene is TRBV6-1, the J gene TRBJ1-1; 7 nucleotides align to TRBD1. Germline CDR1 reads MNHNS; CDR2 reads SASEGT. J was trimmed by 4 bases and V by 8 bases; bases with no gene match: 7. The CDR3 length is 13 residues. CDR3 region: CASQGEVATEAFF. In DNA form, the CDR3 reads TGTGCCAGCCAGGGGGAAGTGGCCACTGAAGCTTTCTTT.

The V gene is TRBV25-1, the J gene TRBJ2-1; 15 bases line up with TRBD2. The ends lost 6 bases at V and 1 base at J; junction bases unmatched: 7. There are 18 residues in the CDR3. Germline values: CDR1 MGHDK, CDR2 SYGVNS. CDR3 bases: TGTGCCAGCAGGTCCGGGACTAGCGGGAGGAATTCCTACAATGAGCAGTTCTTC. It is translated as CASRSGTSGRNSYNEQFF. The full variable domain, completed using reference TRBV25-1 and TRBJ2-1, is EADIYQTPRYLVIGTGKKITLECSQTMGHDKMYWYQQDPGMELHLIHYSYGVNSTEKGDLSSESTVSRIRTEHFPLTLESARPSHTSQYLCASRSGTSGRNSYNEQFFGPGTRLTVL.

This chain joins TRBV6-1 and TRBJ2-7; D ambiguous. V was trimmed by 5 bases and J by 6 bases, leaving 14 bases between them. The CDR3 is 13 residues long. CDR1 and CDR2 (germline): MNHNS, SASEGT. As DNA, the CDR3 is TGTGCCAGCAGTAGGGCCCCAGCCCCCGAGCAGTACTTC. Its translation: CASSRAPAPEQYF.